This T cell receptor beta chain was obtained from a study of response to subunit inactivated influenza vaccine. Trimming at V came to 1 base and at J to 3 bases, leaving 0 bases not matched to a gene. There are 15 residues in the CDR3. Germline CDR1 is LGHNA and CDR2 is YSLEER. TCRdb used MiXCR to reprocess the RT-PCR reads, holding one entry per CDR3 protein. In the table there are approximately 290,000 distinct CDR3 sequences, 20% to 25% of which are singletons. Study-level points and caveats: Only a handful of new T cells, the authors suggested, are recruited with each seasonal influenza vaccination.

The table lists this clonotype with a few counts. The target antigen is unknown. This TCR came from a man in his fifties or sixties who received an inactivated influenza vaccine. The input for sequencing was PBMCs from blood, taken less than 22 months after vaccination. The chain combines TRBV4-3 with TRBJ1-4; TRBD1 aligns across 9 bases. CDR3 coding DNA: TGCGCCAGCAGCCAAGGGACAGGGGCTAATGAAAAACTGTTTTTT. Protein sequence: CASSQGTGANEKLFF.